This T cell receptor beta chain derives from a study of CD8 T cells in Susac syndrome (dated by TCRdb to the late 2010s). With regard to the full study: Whether CD8+ T cell activation and differentiation in Susac syndrome was antigen driven was tested using repertoire sequencing. The clonality of the CD8+ T cell repertoire was compared across 12 healthy donors, roughly 14 Susac syndrome patients and around 16 multiple sclerosis patients. Beyond this particular receptor, the publication reports: The number of individuals in the TCR sequencing and HLA analysis was acknowledged as relatively small.

Looking up the germline V gene yields CDR1 SQVTM and CDR2 ANQGSEA. Including the terminal cysteine and phenylalanine, the CDR3 comprises 17 residues. CDR3 DNA is the only sequence kept; it has 51 bases, read in frame from the first base. The germline ends are 19 bases apart after V is trimmed by 5 bases and J by 2 bases. High-throughput TCR beta sequencing profiled peripheral blood CD8+ and CD4+ T cells from healthy donors, Susac syndrome patients and multiple sclerosis patients. The multiple sclerosis controls were treatment-naive patients whose relapsing-remitting disease, either stable or active, fulfilled the revised McDonald criteria. Bulk CD8+ and CD4+ T cells were purified by magnetic negative isolation, while CD8+ TEMRA cells were enriched using FACS. Blood was drawn into EDTA tubes, processed within 24 hours, and PBMCs were isolated by density gradient centrifugation. PBMCs intended for TCR sequencing were cryopreserved in liquid nitrogen and thawed later in a water bath at 37 degrees C. Purity of sorted or isolated CD4+, CD8+ and CD8+ TEMRA cells was at least 90%.

Concerning this clonotype itself: Its binding antigen is unknown. No base quality values were provided; no much bigger clone lies one nucleotide off.

RNA was extracted using the RNeasy kit, and roughly 0.5 to 1 microgram was reverse transcribed with random hexamers. The immunoSEQ multiplex PCR assay, which covers 54 Vbeta and 13 Jbeta segments, was used to amplify TCR beta CDR3 regions. PCR amplification bias was corrected by using a synthetic template baseline for primer optimization and computational correction. As for how the authors treated the data: Reads were annotated to V, D and J genes per IMGT and analyzed with immunoSEQ Analyzer, keeping only productive sequences. Clonality was computed as one minus Shannon entropy normalized by log2 of the number of productive unique sequences. For each patient and control, public and private clones were evaluated among the 100 most prevalent clones. Clones were defined as Susac-specific if absent from the healthy and MS cohorts, from around 1,100 published viral clones and from other ImmuneACCESS disease sequences. TCRdb passed the public sequencing reads through fastp at Q25 and MiXCR, retaining productive beta sequences. When rows share a CDR3 protein, they turn into one entry using the most common DNA and genes. The V and J calls were determined by TCRdb, not by the authors. This sample holds some 130,000 distinct CDR3 sequences; 75% to 90% were observed only once. Around 0.51% of the sample is in the top ten clones.

The sequencing input was CD8+ T cells from PBMCs. The chain employs TRBV29-1 and TRBJ2-6; the D match is possibly TRBD1 or TRBD2, with 5 bases aligned in each. This sequence originates from a human donor with multiple sclerosis. The DNA sequence follows: TGCAGCGTTCTAGGGACGGACGGAGGACCTGGGGCCAACGTCCTGACTTTC. Translated, it reads CSVLGTDGGPGANVLTF.